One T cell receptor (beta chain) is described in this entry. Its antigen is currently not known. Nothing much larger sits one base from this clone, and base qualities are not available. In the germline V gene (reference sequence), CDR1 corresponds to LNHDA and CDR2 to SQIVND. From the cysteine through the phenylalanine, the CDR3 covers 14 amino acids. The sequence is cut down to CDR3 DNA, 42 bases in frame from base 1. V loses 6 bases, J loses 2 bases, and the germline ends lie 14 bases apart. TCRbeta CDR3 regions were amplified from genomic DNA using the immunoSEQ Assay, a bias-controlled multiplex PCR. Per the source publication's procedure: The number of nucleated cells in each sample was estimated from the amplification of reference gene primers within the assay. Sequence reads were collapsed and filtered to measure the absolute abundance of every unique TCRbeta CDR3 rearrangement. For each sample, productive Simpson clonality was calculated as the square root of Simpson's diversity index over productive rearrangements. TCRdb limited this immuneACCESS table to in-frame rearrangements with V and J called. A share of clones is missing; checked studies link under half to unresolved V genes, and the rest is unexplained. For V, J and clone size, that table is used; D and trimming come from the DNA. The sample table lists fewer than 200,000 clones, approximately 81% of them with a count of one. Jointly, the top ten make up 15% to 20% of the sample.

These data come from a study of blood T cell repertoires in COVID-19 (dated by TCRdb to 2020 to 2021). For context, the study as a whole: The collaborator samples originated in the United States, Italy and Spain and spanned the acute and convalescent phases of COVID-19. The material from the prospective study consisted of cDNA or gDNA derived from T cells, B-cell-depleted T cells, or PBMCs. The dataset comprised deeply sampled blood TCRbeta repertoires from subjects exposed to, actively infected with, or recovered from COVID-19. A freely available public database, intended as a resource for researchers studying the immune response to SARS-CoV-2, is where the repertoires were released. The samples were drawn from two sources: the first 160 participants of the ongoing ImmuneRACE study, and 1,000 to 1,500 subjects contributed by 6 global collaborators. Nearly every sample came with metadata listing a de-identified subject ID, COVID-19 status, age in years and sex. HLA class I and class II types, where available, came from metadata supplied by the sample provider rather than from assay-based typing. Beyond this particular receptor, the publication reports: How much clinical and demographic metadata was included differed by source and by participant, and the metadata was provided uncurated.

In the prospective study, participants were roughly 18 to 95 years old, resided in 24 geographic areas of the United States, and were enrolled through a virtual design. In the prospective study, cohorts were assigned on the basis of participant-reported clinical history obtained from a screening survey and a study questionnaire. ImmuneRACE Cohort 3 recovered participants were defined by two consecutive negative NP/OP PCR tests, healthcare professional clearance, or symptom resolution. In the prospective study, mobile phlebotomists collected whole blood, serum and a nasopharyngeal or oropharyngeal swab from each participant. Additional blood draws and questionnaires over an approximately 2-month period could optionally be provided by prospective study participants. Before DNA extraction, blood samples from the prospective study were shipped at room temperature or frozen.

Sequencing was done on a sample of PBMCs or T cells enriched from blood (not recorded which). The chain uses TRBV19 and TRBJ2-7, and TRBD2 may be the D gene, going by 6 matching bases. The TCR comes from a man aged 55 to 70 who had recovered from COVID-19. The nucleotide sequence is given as TGTGCCAGTAGCATCCGGGACTTACCCTACGAGCAGTACTTC. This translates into CASSIRDLPYEQYF.